A single sample is the source of the 29 T cell receptor beta chains below, sequenced in a study of identical twins. MiXCR, run by TCRdb on the 5' RACE reads, gives a single entry per CDR3 protein. The profile covers around 490,000 distinct CDR3 sequences, with about 20% appearing a single time and 0.48% taken by the ten largest. This sample also appeared in a second study, on yellow fever vaccine responses in identical twins.

The sample consisted of CD4+ T cells sorted from blood. The receptor source for this set is a woman aged 18-30 years in good health.

The chain uses TRBV5-5 and TRBJ2-1; D might be TRBD1 (5 bases). The CDR3 has 16 amino acids. The ends were cut back, 0 bases at V and 4 bases at J, with 14 bases in the middle. Germline CDR1 is SGHKS and CDR2 is YYEKEE (reference sequence). For the CDR3, the DNA is TGTGCCAGCAGCTTGGGTATCGGCTCAGGGTACAATGAGCAGTTCTTC. Its protein product is CASSLGIGSGYNEQFF.

V and J are TRBV9 and TRBJ2-2; D ambiguous. V dropped 0 bases and J dropped 2 bases, with 8 bases sitting between them. Germline loops: CDR1 SGDLS, CDR2 YYNGEE. CDR3 size: 15 residues. In nucleotides, the CDR3 is TGTGCCAGCAGCGTAGCTCCCCGAAACACCGGGGAGCTGTTTTTT. This encodes CASSVAPRNTGELFF.

This chain joins TRBV20-1 and TRBJ1-1; D might be TRBD1 (5 bases). Germline V gene sequence: CDR1 DFQATT, CDR2 SNEGSKA (reference sequence). The CDR3 has 14 residues. The V gene lost 8 bases and the J gene lost 3 bases, with 19 bases spanning the gap. The CDR3 region has the DNA TGCAGTCCGTATAAGAGGCTGGGGGACACTGAAGCTTTCTTT. This sequence encodes CSPYKRLGDTEAFF.

This clonotype was seen a few times. The chain combines TRBV20-1 with TRBJ1-2; D is unresolved. This CDR3 has 15 amino acids. V was shortened by 0 bases and J by 7 bases, with 18 bases between the two germline ends. Germline V CDR1 and CDR2: DFQATT, SNEGSKA (reference sequence). The CDR3 coding sequence is TGCAGTGCTAGAGATCAATTAGAGAGTCGCTCTGGCTACACCTTC. Amino acids: CSARDQLESRSGYTF.

This chain links TRBV20-1 with TRBJ2-3; 8 bases line up with TRBD2. This CDR3 contains 15 residues. Germline-derived CDR1 and CDR2 are DFQATT and SNEGSKA (reference sequence). The ends lost 3 bases at V and 5 bases at J; junction bases unmatched: 10. CDR3 sequence: CSASGGGGRRDTQYF. The CDR3 DNA reads TGCAGTGCTAGTGGTGGGGGCGGGAGGCGAGATACGCAGTATTTT.

J is TRBJ2-5 and V is TRBV11-2, with D hard to call. Trimming left V 5 bases short and J 5 bases short, with 15 bases between. The CDR3 loop spans 14 amino acids. Per the germline V gene, CDR1 is SGHAT and CDR2 is FQNNGV. The CDR3 DNA reads as TGTGCCAGCAGCCCGATAACTACGTGGGAGACCCAGTACTTC. This codes for CASSPITTWETQYF.

Only a few counts were recorded for this clonotype. The J gene is TRBJ1-2, the V gene TRBV2, with 7 bases that match TRBD1. The CDR3 runs to 15 residues. Per germline, CDR1 SNHLY and CDR2 FYNNEI. J was trimmed by 4 bases and V by 6 bases; bases with no gene match: 11. The CDR3 bases are TGTGCCAGCAGCACGGACAGGCTCCTTTCCTATGGCTACACCTTC. Residues: CASSTDRLLSYGYTF. Together with reference TRBV2 and TRBJ1-2, the CDR3 gives the full variable domain: EPEVTQTPSHQVTQMGQEVILRCVPISNHLYFYWYRQILGQKVEFLVSFYNNEISEKSEIFDDQFSVERPDGSNFTLKIRSTKLEDSAMYFCASSTDRLLSYGYTFGSGTRLTVV.

CDR3 DNA sequence: TGTGCCAGCAGCTTTCGGACAGAACTTAACTATGGCTACACCTTC. Amino acids: CASSFRTELNYGYTF. This chain links TRBV7-9 with TRBJ1-2; possibly TRBD1 for D (6 bases). V lost 3 bases to trimming and J lost 1 base, with 12 bases between them. This CDR3 is built from 15 residues. Germline V gives CDR1 SEHNR, CDR2 FQNEAQ (reference sequence).

This clonotype appeared many times. The rearrangement links TRBV7-2 to TRBJ2-2; TRBD2 agrees at 9 bases. The CDR3 is made up of 16 amino acids. CDR1 and CDR2 (germline): SGHTA, FQGNSA. V dropped 5 bases and J dropped 6; count of bases not matched to a gene: 10. The CDR3 reads CASSRGLALVAGELFF. For the CDR3, the DNA is TGTGCCAGCAGCAGGGGACTAGCCCTTGTCGCCGGGGAGCTGTTTTTT.

This clonotype has more than one count but fewer than ten. The chain uses TRBV24-1 and TRBJ2-5; no firm D call. The CDR3 is made up of 11 amino acids. Germline-derived CDR1 and CDR2 are KGHDR and SFDVKD. Trimming pared 4 bases from V and 11 bases from J, leaving 10 bases between. The CDR3, as DNA: TGTGCCACCAGTGAATCTACGCATCAGTACTTC. It translates to CATSESTHQYF.

This chain links TRBV5-1 with TRBJ2-5; 14 nucleotides agree with TRBD2. There are 16 residues in the CDR3. CDR1 is SGHRS, CDR2 YFSETQ, per germline. Trimming at V came to 2 bases and at J to 3 bases, leaving 3 bases not matched to a gene. The chain's CDR3 is CASSFRGLAGEETQYF. The DNA for the CDR3 is TGCGCCAGCAGCTTCCGGGGACTAGCGGGGGAAGAGACCCAGTACTTC. The full variable domain, with the rest looked up from reference TRBV5-1 and TRBJ2-5, is KAGVTQTPRYLIKTRGQQVTLSCSPISGHRSVSWYQQTPGQGLQFLFEYFSETQRNKGNFPGRFSGRQFSNSRSEMNVSTLELGDSALYLCASSFRGLAGEETQYFGPGTRLLVL.

This sequence joins TRBV12-3 or TRBV12-4 and TRBJ1-1, with 7 bases matching TRBD1. Germline trimming cut 3 bases from V and 12 bases from J; bases unmatched to any gene: 4. This CDR3 region has 11 residues. The chain's CDR3 is CASSFRGSSFF. The CDR3 coding sequence is TGTGCCAGCAGTTTCAGGGGGAGTTCTTTCTTT.

The chain has TRBV20-1 and TRBJ1-4; TRBD1 agrees at 8 bases. Per germline, CDR1 DFQATT and CDR2 SNEGSKA (reference sequence). The trim removed 6 bases at V and 14 bases at J, leaving 14 bases unmatched. The CDR3 runs to 13 residues. The CDR3 region has the DNA TGCAGTGCCATGCGGGCAGGGGGCTGGGTGCTGTTTTTT. Amino acid sequence: CSAMRAGGWVLFF.

There are a few counts of this clonotype. CDR3 nucleotide sequence: TGCGCCAGCAGCCACCGGACGAGCTCCTACAATGAGCAGTTCTTC. It yields the protein CASSHRTSSYNEQFF. The chain recombines TRBV5-1 with TRBJ2-1; unclear D gene. The ends were cut back, 4 bases at V and 0 bases at J, with 11 bases in the middle. CDR3 length: 15 amino acids. Germline V gene data show CDR1 as SGHRS and CDR2 as YFSETQ.

V and J are TRBV27 and TRBJ1-2, with 8 bases fitting TRBD1. The CDR3 spans 20 residues. Unmatched junction bases numbered 21, after V lost 5 bases and J lost 1 base. Germline CDR1 and CDR2: MNHEY and SMNVEV (reference sequence). The CDR3 nucleotides are TGTGCCAGCAGTGCTACCCACCGGGGAACAGGGGGTCCGAGTAACTATGGCTACACCTTC. Its translation: CASSATHRGTGGPSNYGYTF.

There are a few counts of this clonotype. The chain combines TRBV20-1 with TRBJ1-1; D is perhaps TRBD1 (5 bases). The CDR3 contains 18 residues. Trimming took off 0 bases at V and 1 base at J, with 21 bases between the two ends. Germline assignment: CDR1 DFQATT and CDR2 SNEGSKA (reference sequence). The CDR3: CSAREFWGRAPTNTEAFF. The CDR3 region has the DNA TGCAGTGCTAGAGAGTTTTGGGGCAGGGCCCCCACGAACACTGAAGCTTTCTTT.

This chain links TRBV20-1 with TRBJ2-1; D is undetermined. V was pared by 2 bases and J by 9 bases, with 20 bases between. CDR1 and CDR2 (germline): DFQATT, SNEGSKA (reference sequence). The length of the CDR3 is 15 residues. The DNA for the CDR3 is TGCAGTGCTAGAAACCCCCGTAACGTCTTCGCTGAGCAGTTCTTC. Translating gives CSARNPRNVFAEQFF.

The chain joins TRBV5-1 to TRBJ2-7, with TRBD1 identical over 9 bases. This CDR3 spans 15 amino acids. CDR1 and CDR2 (germline): SGHRS, YFSETQ. V lost 0 bases to trimming and J lost 2 bases; unmatched junction nucleotides: 3. DNA of the CDR3: TGCGCCAGCAGCTTGGAGACAGGGGGGACCTACGAGCAGTACTTC. This gives the protein CASSLETGGTYEQYF.

This clonotype was seen many times. The genes are TRBV12-3 or TRBV12-4 and TRBJ1-5; perhaps TRBD1 as D (6 bases). V dropped 6 bases and J dropped 3 bases, with 9 bases sitting between them. The CDR3 runs to 13 residues. In nucleotides, the CDR3 is TGTGCCAGCAGGGACAGCCTCAATCAGCCCCAGCATTTT. Its protein is CASRDSLNQPQHF.

The rearrangement links TRBV29-1 to TRBJ2-2; D may be TRBD1 (6 bases). Trimming left V 6 bases short and J 6 bases short, with 11 bases between. This CDR3 contains 12 residues. Germline V gene data show CDR1 as SQVTM and CDR2 as ANQGSEA. The CDR3 sequence: CSVVPGAGELFF. CDR3 coding DNA: TGCAGCGTAGTTCCAGGGGCCGGGGAGCTGTTTTTT.

V usage is TRBV11-2 and J usage is TRBJ2-1; 14 nucleotides match TRBD2. V lost 8 bases and J lost 5; bases outside the gene matches: 2. CDR3 length: 14 amino acids. CDR1 and CDR2 from the germline V gene are SGHAT and FQNNGV. CDR3 sequence reads: CASAGLAGDNEQFF. The DNA of the CDR3 is TGTGCCAGCGCGGGACTAGCGGGAGACAATGAGCAGTTCTTC.

This clonotype was counted a few times. V is TRBV5-1 and J is TRBJ2-7; D remains unclear. The germline V gene has CDR1 SGHRS and CDR2 YFSETQ. Trimming removed 0 bases at V and 2 bases at J, with 9 bases between. The CDR3 extends over 14 amino acids. CDR3 protein: CASSLVGSPYEQYF. CDR3 in DNA: TGCGCCAGCAGCTTGGTCGGGTCACCCTACGAGCAGTACTTC.

V usage is TRBV5-1 and J usage is TRBJ2-2; the D gene is possibly TRBD2 (5 bases). CDR1 is SGHRS and CDR2 is YFSETQ in the germline V gene. V was pared by 4 bases and J by 3 bases, with 13 bases between. This CDR3 has 15 residues. DNA for the CDR3: TGCGCCAGCAGCCTGACTAACGCGGACACCGGGGAGCTGTTTTTT. Translated: CASSLTNADTGELFF.

This clonotype was seen only a few times. V and J are TRBV24-1 and TRBJ2-1; D unclear. CDR3 size: 15 residues. Trimming took off 4 bases at V and 1 base at J, with 10 bases between the two ends. Germline-derived CDR1 and CDR2 are KGHDR and SFDVKD. CDR3 protein: CATSEIKGSYNEQFF. The CDR3 coding sequence is TGTGCCACCAGTGAGATCAAGGGTTCCTACAATGAGCAGTTCTTC.

The chain has TRBV3-1 and TRBJ1-4, with 7 bases fitting TRBD1. Trimming cost V 2 bases and J 7 bases; bases outside gene matches: 10. The CDR3 consists of 16 residues. Germline V CDR1 and CDR2: LGHDT, YNNKEL (reference sequence). The CDR3 loop is CASSQFLGGRSEKLFF. CDR3 nucleotide sequence: TGTGCCAGCAGCCAATTTTTAGGGGGCAGGAGTGAAAAACTGTTTTTT.

The rearrangement links TRBV27 to TRBJ1-2; 7 nucleotides match TRBD1. Losses at the gene ends were 5 bases for V and 7 bases for J; bases not matched to a gene: 19. The V gene's germline CDR1 is MNHEY and CDR2 SMNVEV (reference sequence). The CDR3 has 17 residues. CDR3 region: CASSPFTPLKGAVGYTF. CDR3 in DNA: TGTGCCAGCAGTCCGTTCACCCCCCTCAAGGGGGCTGTTGGCTACACCTTC.

This clonotype turned up a few times. This chain uses TRBV18 with TRBJ2-3; TRBD1 agrees at 7 bases. Germline V gene data show CDR1 as KGHSH and CDR2 as LQKENI. The CDR3 is 14 residues long. V dropped 3 bases and J dropped 4; count of bases not matched to a gene: 4. The CDR3 reads CASSPSTGPDTQYF. In nucleotides, the CDR3 is TGTGCCAGCTCACCGTCGACAGGGCCAGATACGCAGTATTTT.

The chain carries TRBV3-1 and TRBJ2-1; no definite D call. In germline, CDR1 is LGHDT, CDR2 YNNKEL (reference sequence). V was clipped by 4 bases and J by 6 bases, with 13 bases between them. CDR3 length equals 14 residues. The DNA of the CDR3 is TGTGCCAGCAGCCCCGAATCTTGGGGCAATGAGCAGTTCTTC. Protein: CASSPESWGNEQFF.

The rearrangement links TRBV12-3 or TRBV12-4 to TRBJ2-1; 8 bases agree with TRBD2. V lost 5 bases to trimming and J lost 6 bases; unmatched junction nucleotides: 12. There are 16 residues in the CDR3. The CDR3 sequence is CASSHSRGSGANEQFF. DNA for the CDR3: TGTGCCAGCAGTCATTCCCGGGGTAGCGGGGCCAATGAGCAGTTCTTC.